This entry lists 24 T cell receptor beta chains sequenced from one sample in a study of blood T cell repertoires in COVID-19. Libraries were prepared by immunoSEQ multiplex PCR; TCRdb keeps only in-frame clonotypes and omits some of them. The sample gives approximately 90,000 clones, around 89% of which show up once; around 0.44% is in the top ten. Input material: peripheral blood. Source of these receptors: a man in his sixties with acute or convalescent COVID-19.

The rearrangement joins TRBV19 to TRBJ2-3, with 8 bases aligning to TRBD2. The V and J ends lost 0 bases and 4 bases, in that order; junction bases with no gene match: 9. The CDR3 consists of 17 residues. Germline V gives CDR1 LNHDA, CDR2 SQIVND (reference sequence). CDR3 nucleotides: TGTGCCAGTAGTATAGACCTTACTAGCGGTCTTGCAGATACGCAGTATTTT. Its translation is CASSIDLTSGLADTQYF.

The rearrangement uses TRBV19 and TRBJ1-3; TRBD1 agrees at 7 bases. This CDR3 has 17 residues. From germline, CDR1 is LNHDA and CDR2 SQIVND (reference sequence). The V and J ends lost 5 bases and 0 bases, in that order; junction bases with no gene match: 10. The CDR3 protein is CASSFDRTGLSGNTIYF. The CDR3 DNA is TGTGCCAGTAGTTTTGACAGGACAGGCCTCTCTGGAAACACCATATATTTT. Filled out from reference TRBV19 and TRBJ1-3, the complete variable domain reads DGGITQSPKYLFRKEGQNVTLSCEQNLNHDAMYWYRQDPGQGLRLIYYSQIVNDFQKGDIAEGYSVSREKKESFPLTVTSAQKNPTAFYLCASSFDRTGLSGNTIYFGEGSWLTVV.

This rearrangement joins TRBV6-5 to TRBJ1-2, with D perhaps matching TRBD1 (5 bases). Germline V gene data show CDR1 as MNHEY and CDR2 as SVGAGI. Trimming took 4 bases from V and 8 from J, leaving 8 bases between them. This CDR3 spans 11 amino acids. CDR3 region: CASSWSGGYTF. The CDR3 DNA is TGTGCCAGCAGTTGGTCAGGGGGCTACACCTTC.

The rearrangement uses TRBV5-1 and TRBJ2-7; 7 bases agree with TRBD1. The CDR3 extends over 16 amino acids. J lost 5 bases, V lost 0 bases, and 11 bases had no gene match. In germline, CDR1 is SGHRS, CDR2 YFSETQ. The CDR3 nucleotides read TGCGCCAGCAGCTTGGGGGGGTCGGGACAGTTCCACGAGCAGTACTTC. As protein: CASSLGGSGQFHEQYF.

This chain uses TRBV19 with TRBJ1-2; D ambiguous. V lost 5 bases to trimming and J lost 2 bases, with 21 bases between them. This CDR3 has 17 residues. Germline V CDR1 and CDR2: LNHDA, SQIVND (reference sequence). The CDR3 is CASSPPPGAGSNYGYTF. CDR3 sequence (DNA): TGTGCCAGTAGTCCACCCCCGGGCGCGGGGAGCAACTATGGCTACACCTTC.

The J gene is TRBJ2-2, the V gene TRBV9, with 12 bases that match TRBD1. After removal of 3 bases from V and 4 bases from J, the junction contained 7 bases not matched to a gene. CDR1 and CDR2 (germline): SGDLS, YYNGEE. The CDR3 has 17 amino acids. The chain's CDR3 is CASSGDRGQLITGELFF. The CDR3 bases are TGTGCCAGCAGCGGGGACAGGGGGCAATTAATCACCGGGGAGCTGTTTTTT.

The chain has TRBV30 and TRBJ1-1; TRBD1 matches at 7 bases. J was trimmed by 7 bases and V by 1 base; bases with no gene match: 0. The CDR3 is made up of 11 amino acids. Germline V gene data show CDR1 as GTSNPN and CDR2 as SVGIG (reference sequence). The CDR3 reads CAWSDRGEAFF. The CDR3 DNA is TGTGCCTGGAGTGACAGGGGTGAAGCTTTCTTT.

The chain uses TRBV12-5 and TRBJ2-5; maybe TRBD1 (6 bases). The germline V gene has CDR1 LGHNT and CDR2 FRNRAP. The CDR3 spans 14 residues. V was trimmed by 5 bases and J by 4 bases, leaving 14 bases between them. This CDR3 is CASGTQGWGETQYF. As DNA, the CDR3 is TGTGCTAGTGGTACACAGGGCTGGGGAGAGACCCAGTACTTC.

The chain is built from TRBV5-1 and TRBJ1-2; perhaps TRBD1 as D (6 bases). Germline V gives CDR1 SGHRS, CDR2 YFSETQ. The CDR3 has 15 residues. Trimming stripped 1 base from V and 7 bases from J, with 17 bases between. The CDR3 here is CASSLITGSSGGYTF. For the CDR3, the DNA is TGCGCCAGCAGCTTGATTACAGGGTCTTCCGGTGGCTACACCTTC.

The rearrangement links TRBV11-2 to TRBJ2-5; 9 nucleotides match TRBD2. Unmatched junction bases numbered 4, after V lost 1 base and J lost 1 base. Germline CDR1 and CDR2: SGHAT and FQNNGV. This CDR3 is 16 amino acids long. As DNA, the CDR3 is TGTGCCAGCAGCTTAGGGGCGGGGGGGATCCAAGAGACCCAGTACTTC. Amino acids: CASSLGAGGIQETQYF.

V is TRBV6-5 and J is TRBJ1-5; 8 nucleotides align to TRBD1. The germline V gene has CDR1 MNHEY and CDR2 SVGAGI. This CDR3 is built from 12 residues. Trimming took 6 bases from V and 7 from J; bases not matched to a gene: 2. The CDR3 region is CASRTGDQPQHF. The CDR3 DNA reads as TGTGCCAGCAGGACAGGGGACCAGCCCCAGCATTTT.

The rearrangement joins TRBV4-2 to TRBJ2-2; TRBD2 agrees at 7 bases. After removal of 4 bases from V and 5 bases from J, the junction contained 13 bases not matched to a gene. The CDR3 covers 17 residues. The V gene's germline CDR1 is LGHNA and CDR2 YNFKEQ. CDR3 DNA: TGTGCCAGCAGCCCGTCCCGCTTAGCGGGCGGAACCGGGGAGCTGTTTTTT. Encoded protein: CASSPSRLAGGTGELFF.

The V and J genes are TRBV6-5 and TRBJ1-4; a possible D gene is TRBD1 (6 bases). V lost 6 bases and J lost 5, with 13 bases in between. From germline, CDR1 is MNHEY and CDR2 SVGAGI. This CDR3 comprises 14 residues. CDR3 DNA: TGTGCCAGCAGCCGCGGACAGCTGAATGAAAAACTGTTTTTT. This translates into CASSRGQLNEKLFF.

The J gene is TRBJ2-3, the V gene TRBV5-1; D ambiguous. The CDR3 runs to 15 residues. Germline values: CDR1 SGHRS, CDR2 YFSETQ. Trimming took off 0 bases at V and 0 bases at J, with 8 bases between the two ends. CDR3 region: CASSLVSTSTDTQYF. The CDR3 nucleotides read TGCGCCAGCAGCTTGGTGTCGACTAGCACAGATACGCAGTATTTT. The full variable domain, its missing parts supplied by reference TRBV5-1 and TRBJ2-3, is KAGVTQTPRYLIKTRGQQVTLSCSPISGHRSVSWYQQTPGQGLQFLFEYFSETQRNKGNFPGRFSGRQFSNSRSEMNVSTLELGDSALYLCASSLVSTSTDTQYFGPGTRLTVL.

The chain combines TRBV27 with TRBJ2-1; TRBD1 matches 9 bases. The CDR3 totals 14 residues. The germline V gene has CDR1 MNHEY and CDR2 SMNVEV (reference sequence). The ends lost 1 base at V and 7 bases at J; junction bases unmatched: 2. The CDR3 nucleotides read TGTGCCAGCAGTTTATATGGACAGGGGAATGAGCAGTTCTTC. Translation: CASSLYGQGNEQFF.

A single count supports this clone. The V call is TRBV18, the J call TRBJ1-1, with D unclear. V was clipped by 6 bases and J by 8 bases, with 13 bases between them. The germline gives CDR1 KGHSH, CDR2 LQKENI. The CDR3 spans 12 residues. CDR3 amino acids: CASSHGREEAFF. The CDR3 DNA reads TGTGCCAGCTCTCACGGACGGGAGGAAGCTTTCTTT.

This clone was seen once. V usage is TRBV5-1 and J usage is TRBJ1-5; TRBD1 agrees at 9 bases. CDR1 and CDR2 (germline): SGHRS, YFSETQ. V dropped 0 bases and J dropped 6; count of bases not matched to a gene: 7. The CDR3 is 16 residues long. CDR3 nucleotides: TGCGCCAGCAGCTTGGAGCCACAGGGGGCTAGTCAGCCCCAGCATTTT. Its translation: CASSLEPQGASQPQHF.

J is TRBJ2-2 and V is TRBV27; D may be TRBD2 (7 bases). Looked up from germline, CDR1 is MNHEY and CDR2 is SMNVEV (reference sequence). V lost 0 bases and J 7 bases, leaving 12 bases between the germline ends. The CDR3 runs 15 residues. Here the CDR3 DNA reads TGTGCCAGCAGTTTATCCCGGGGGGCGGGCGGGGAGCTGTTTTTT. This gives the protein CASSLSRGAGGELFF.

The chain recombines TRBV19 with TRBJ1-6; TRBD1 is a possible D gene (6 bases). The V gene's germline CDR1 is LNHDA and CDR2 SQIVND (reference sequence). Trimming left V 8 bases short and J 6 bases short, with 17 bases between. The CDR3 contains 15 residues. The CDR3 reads CASRDNTALNSPLHF. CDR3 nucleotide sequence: TGTGCCAGTCGGGACAATACGGCCCTTAATTCACCCCTCCACTTT.

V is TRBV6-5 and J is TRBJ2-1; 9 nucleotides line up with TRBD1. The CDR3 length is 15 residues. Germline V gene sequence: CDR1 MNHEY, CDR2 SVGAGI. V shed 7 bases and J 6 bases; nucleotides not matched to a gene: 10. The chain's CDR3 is CASTTHRGRLNEQFF. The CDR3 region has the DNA TGTGCCAGCACCACGCACAGGGGGCGGCTCAATGAGCAGTTCTTC.

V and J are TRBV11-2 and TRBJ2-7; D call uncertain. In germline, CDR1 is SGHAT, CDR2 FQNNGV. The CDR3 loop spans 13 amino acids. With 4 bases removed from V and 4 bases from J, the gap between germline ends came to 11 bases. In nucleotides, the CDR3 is TGTGCCAGCAGCTCGCTGACTCTATACGAGCAGTACTTC. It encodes CASSSLTLYEQYF.

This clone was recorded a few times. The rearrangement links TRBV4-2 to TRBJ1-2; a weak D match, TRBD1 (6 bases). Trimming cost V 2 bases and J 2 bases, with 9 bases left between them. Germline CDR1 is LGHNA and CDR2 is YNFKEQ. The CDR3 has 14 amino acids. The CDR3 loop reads CASSQPGQNYGYTF. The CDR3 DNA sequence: TGTGCCAGCAGCCAACCCGGACAGAACTATGGCTACACCTTC.

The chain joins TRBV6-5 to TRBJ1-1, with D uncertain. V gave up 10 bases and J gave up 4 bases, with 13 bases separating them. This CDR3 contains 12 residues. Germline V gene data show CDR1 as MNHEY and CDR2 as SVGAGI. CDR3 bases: TGTGCCACCTGGTTCGGTGTCACTGAAGCTTTCTTT. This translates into CATWFGVTEAFF.

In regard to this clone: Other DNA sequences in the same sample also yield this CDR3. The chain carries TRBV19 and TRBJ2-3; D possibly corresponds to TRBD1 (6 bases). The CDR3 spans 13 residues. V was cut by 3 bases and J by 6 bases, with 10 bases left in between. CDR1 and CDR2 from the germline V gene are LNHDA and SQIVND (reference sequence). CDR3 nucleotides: TGTGCCAGTAGTATTGTGGGGGCGGATACGCAGTATTTT. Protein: CASSIVGADTQYF.